This T cell receptor (beta chain) is from a study of blood T cell repertoires in COVID-19 (TCRdb year 2020). Concerning the study at large: Collaborator samples came from the United States, Italy and Spain and covered acute and convalescent phases of COVID-19. Sample metadata almost always included a de-identified subject ID, COVID-19 status, age in years and sex. Samples came from the ongoing ImmuneRACE study (first 160 participants) plus 1,254 subjects from 6 global collaborators. The prospective study material was composed of cDNA or gDNA derived from T cells, B-cell-depleted T cells, or PBMCs. Deeply sampled blood TCRbeta repertoires from subjects exposed to, actively infected with, or recovered from COVID-19 were included in the dataset. The repertoires were released in a freely available public database meant as a resource for research on the immune response to SARS-CoV-2. Where HLA class I and class II types were available, the types were taken from metadata supplied by the sample provider, not from assay-based typing. The full study reports these points: How much clinical and demographic metadata was included differed by source and by participant, and the metadata was provided uncurated.

V drops 1 base and J drops 1 base, leaving 13 bases in between. CDR1 and CDR2 were assigned from the germline V gene as SGHTA and FQGNSA. Inclusive of the bounding cysteine and phenylalanine, the CDR3 is 16 residues long. The retained sequence is limited to the CDR3, 48 bases, with the frame set at the first base. TCRbeta CDR3 regions were amplified from genomic DNA using the immunoSEQ Assay, a bias-controlled multiplex PCR. The authors processed their data as follows. Within the assay, amplification of reference gene primers was used to estimate how many nucleated cells each sample contained. Sequence reads were collapsed and filtered to measure the absolute abundance of every unique TCRbeta CDR3 rearrangement. For each sample, productive Simpson clonality was calculated as the square root of Simpson's diversity index across productive rearrangements. Held by TCRdb, this immuneACCESS table contains in-frame sequences only and omits some clones. Under half of the omission traces to an unresolved V gene where checked; the cause of the rest is unknown. V and J calls and clone size are those listed in that table; D and trimming were worked out from the DNA. The sample table lists more than 150,000 clones, around 87% of them with a count of one. Around 12% of the sample is taken by the ten largest.

One collaborating source in Seattle enrolled patients while the patients were actively infected and followed the patients over time throughout the course of disease. Collaborating institutions collected whole blood in K2EDTA tubes following their own protocols. For TCRbeta analysis, collaborator samples were shipped as frozen whole blood, as isolated PBMCs, or as DNA extracted from either sample type. About this clone itself: The clone's antigen remains unknown. No quality values exist for individual bases; no much larger clone is one base distant.

The sequence was collected from a woman between 70 and 85 years old with COVID-19, enrolled during active disease. Recombination linked TRBV7-2 to TRBJ2-5, with the D gene call left open. Input material: peripheral blood. The bases read TGTGCCAGCAGCTTAGAGGCCCCAGGTCTCCAAGAGACCCAGTACTTC. It is translated as CASSLEAPGLQETQYF.